This TCR beta chain originates from a study of long-term antiretroviral therapy in people with HIV (dated by TCRdb to the early 2020s). About the investigation overall: Collection of the earliest samples took place about a decade ahead of the 2015 WHO recommendation for immediate ART, at a time when ART was typically delayed until CD4 counts fell. This retrospective serial study examined whether starting ART and sustained HIV suppression were associated with changes in the composition and diversity of the TRB repertoire in peripheral blood. About 40% of the roughly 30 participants with HIV were female. The cohort contributed about 200 cryopreserved PBMC samples from around 33 adults with confirmed HIV infection, collected serially over a mean of approximately 6 years (range 1-12). No cross-contamination during QIAcube processing was seen in test extractions of a monoclonal T-cell line run alongside roughly 35 polyclonal samples.

A remark on this clone: Its target antigen remains unknown. One base away there is no much larger clone; base qualities are not given.

The paper's findings and limits, for the study overall: Expanded TRB clones identified before ART initiation dominated the repertoire across all time points, though the dominance fluctuated and decreased in many PLHIV after ART. Starting ART was linked to a significant rise in TRB diversity, yet even with long-term ART the diversity remained significantly lower than in transplant donor controls. Unsorted PBMC were profiled instead of sorted CD4+ and CD8+ T cells because pre-ART samples had limited cell numbers. Compared with controls, HIV repertoires had narrower CDR3 length ranges, and the network structure pointed to an antigen-experienced repertoire that shifted only slightly toward naive after ART. The samples span the years 2004 to 2017, and the ART regimens used at that time may not be as effective as current regimens. Owing to limited PBMC availability, only the TCR beta chain was sequenced, without alpha chain pairing. Inferences about post-ART repertoire changes are limited because no data were available on ART adherence, viral resistance or therapy changes.

To be included, a participant needed at least one PBMC sample from before ART initiation plus at least two post-ART samples. All participants with HIV were treated in the United States of America. Cryopreserved samples of roughly 0.95-10 million PBMC were thawed and washed before DNA extraction. At the time of the earliest PBMC sample, participants with HIV were aged between roughly 20 and 60 years. Each participant contributed PBMC samples from 1-4 timepoints before ART initiation and 2-8 timepoints after ART initiation, with a median of 7 samples. Serial HIV viral load, CD4+ T-cell count, ART history and demographic data were obtained for every participant. Using a Qiagen kit on a QIAcube, genomic DNA was extracted from unsorted PBMC, with samples processed in batches of 12. The CDR3 numbers 13 residues from cysteine through phenylalanine. The kept DNA is CDR3 alone, 39 bases in frame from the first base. V is pared back by 2 bases and J by 3 bases, with 8 bases lying between the germline termini. CDR1 is given as MGHDK and CDR2 as SYGVNS, both from the germline V gene.

The immunoSEQ hsTCRB v3.0 assay was used at survey level resolution to sequence the TRB variable region. TRB sequencing targeted a depth of about 40,000-50,000 T-cell genomes per sample. TRB libraries were pooled and sequenced on an Illumina MiSeq using a v3 150-cycle kit. The source study handled its data this way. Repertoire analysis was run in R within a reproducible Nextflow workflow that covered QC, data transformation and analysis. Custom analyses were implemented in LymphoSeq2, an R package for AIRR-Seq data exploration. A handful of samples that yielded fewer than 5000 total TRB sequences were excluded, so that approximately 200 HIV repertoires were analyzed. Among the approximately 190 retained HIV repertoires, 55 to 65 were collected before ART initiation and 129 after ART initiation. Each repertoire was downsampled to 5000 TRB nucleotide sequences, and summary statistics were averaged across 100 downsampling iterations. The analysis kept only TRB sequences whose CDR3 regions were at least seven amino acids long. A Shannon entropy-derived clonality score and the Gini coefficient were used to measure diversity. In the repertoire networks, any two of the top 5000 CDR3 amino acid sequences were connected whenever the two sequences differed by an edit distance of one. Antigen specificity groups and MHC restriction were predicted for TRB CDR3 amino acid sequences with GLIPH2. To flag known CMV, EBV, HIV or tissue antigen associations, CDR3 amino acid sequences were matched against VDJdb and McPAS-TCR. Pre-ART, post-ART and control groups were compared with Wilcoxon signed-rank tests and Holm-Bonferroni correction. The clones in this table, taken by TCRdb from immuneACCESS, are in-frame only. Not every clone is retained; where verified, under half of the shortfall comes from an unresolved V gene, and the cause of the rest is unknown. Clone size and the V and J calls come from that table; the DNA yielded D and trimming. The sample table holds about 17,000 clones, of which around 81% were seen once. Around 10% of the sample lies in the top ten.

Sequenced material: unsorted PBMCs, taken 0.3 years before starting antiretroviral therapy. The chain is made from TRBV25-1 and TRBJ2-7; the D gene cannot be named for sure. The TCR originated in a middle-aged man with HIV. The CDR3: CASSEPDLYEQYF. The nucleotide sequence is given as TGTGCCAGCAGTGAACCGGACCTCTACGAGCAGTACTTC.